The 13 T cell receptor beta chains reported below all come from one sample, sequenced in a study of graft-versus-host responses after intestinal transplantation. Their recognized antigens are unknown. Sequenced by immunoSEQ multiplex PCR; TCRdb stores in-frame clones only, minus some. The data show about 99,000 clones, roughly 87% seen once. This specimen consisted of unstimulated CD4+ T cells sorted from spleen or lymph node cells, obtained before intestinal transplant. Source of these receptors: a human donor who received an intestinal transplant.

This sequence joins TRBV18 and TRBJ1-1; no reliable D call. Germline V gene lookup returns CDR1 KGHSH and CDR2 LQKENI. V was clipped by 0 bases and J by 6 bases, with 5 bases between them. This CDR3 spans 12 amino acids. Here the CDR3 reads CASSPPGAEAFF. The DNA for the CDR3 is TGTGCCAGCTCACCACCCGGGGCTGAAGCTTTCTTT.

The V gene is TRBV5-1, the J gene TRBJ2-1, with 11 bases fitting TRBD2. V gave up 4 bases and J gave up 1 base; unmatched junction bases: 4. The CDR3 totals 16 residues. CDR1 SGHRS and CDR2 YFSETQ come from the germline V gene. Written as DNA, the CDR3 is TGCGCCAGCAGCCCTACTAGCGGGAGTTCCTACAATGAGCAGTTCTTC. Residues: CASSPTSGSSYNEQFF.

This clone appeared a single time. J is TRBJ1-1 and V is TRBV9; possibly TRBD1 for D (5 bases). The CDR3 extends over 14 amino acids. Germline lookup yields CDR1 SGDLS and CDR2 YYNGEE. V shed 2 bases and J shed 0 bases, with 8 bases lying between them. The CDR3 DNA reads TGTGCCAGCAGCGTGGGGACCATGAACACTGAAGCTTTCTTT. Its protein is CASSVGTMNTEAFF.

This clone has only one observation. The chain has TRBV11-3 and TRBJ2-7; 11 nucleotides line up with TRBD1. J gave up 3 bases and V 5 bases, and 6 bases lay outside the gene matches. There are 15 residues in the CDR3. CDR1 and CDR2 (germline): SGHNT, YENEEA. The CDR3 loop reads CASSTSGQGDYEQYF. In DNA, the CDR3 is TGTGCCAGCAGCACCTCGGGACAGGGGGACTACGAGCAGTACTTC.

This clone turned up a few times. The chain links TRBV7-9 to TRBJ2-7; 9 bases fit TRBD1. V was pared by 5 bases and J by 6 bases, with 11 bases of the junction left unmatched. Germline CDR1 and CDR2: SEHNR and FQNEAQ (reference sequence). This CDR3 has 15 amino acids. This CDR3 reads CASSRRRLTGGEQYF. As DNA, the CDR3 is TGTGCCAGCAGCCGACGCCGATTGACAGGGGGCGAGCAGTACTTC. Full variable domain (remainder filled in from reference TRBV7-9 and TRBJ2-7): DTGVSQNPRHKITKRGQNVTFRCDPISEHNRLYWYRQTLGQGPEFLTYFQNEAQLEKSRLLSDRFSAERPKGSFSTLEIQRTEQGDSAMYLCASSRRRLTGGEQYFGPGTRLTVT.

The chain combines TRBV19 with TRBJ2-7, with D perhaps TRBD2 (6 bases). V was clipped by 4 bases and J by 1 base, with 8 bases between them. This CDR3 contains 13 residues. CDR1 LNHDA and CDR2 SQIVND come from the germline V gene (reference sequence). CDR3 sequence reads: CASSTGGSYEQYF. DNA of the CDR3: TGTGCCAGTAGTACCGGGGGTTCCTACGAGCAGTACTTC.

This sequence joins TRBV6-6 and TRBJ1-4; D unresolved. Germline CDR1 and CDR2: MNHNY and SVGAGI (reference sequence). Trimming pared 2 bases from V and 0 bases from J, leaving 7 bases between. The CDR3 has 15 residues. CDR3 amino acids: CASSYDGATNEKLFF. The CDR3 DNA reads TGTGCCAGCAGTTACGACGGCGCAACTAATGAAAAACTGTTTTTT.

The chain recombines TRBV14 with TRBJ1-1; D is perhaps TRBD1 (6 bases). The CDR3 runs 15 residues. CDR1 and CDR2 (germline): SGHDN, FVKESK. The V end lost 0 bases, the J end lost 2 bases, and 10 bases lay between the germline ends. As DNA, the CDR3 is TGTGCCAGCAGCCAAGATCAAGGGGGAAACACTGAAGCTTTCTTT. Residues: CASSQDQGGNTEAFF.

In DNA, the CDR3 is TGTGCCAGCAGCGTAAGGGGATCCACTGAAGCTTTCTTT. Its translation is CASSVRGSTEAFF. The chain combines TRBV2 with TRBJ1-1, with D maybe TRBD1 (5 bases). The V end lost 6 bases, the J end lost 4 bases, and 12 bases lay between the germline ends. The CDR3 is 13 residues long. Germline V lookup: CDR1 SNHLY, CDR2 FYNNEI.

This clone was observed once. The CDR3 sequence: CASKSGSNTGELFF. The CDR3 DNA is TGCGCCAGCAAAAGCGGTTCGAACACCGGGGAGCTGTTTTTT. The chain links TRBV5-1 to TRBJ2-2; possibly TRBD2 for D (5 bases). Trimming stripped 6 bases from V and 0 bases from J, with 9 bases between. The V gene's germline CDR1 is SGHRS and CDR2 YFSETQ. CDR3 length: 14 amino acids.

This chain uses TRBV7-2 with TRBJ2-7, with unresolved D. The ends were cut back, 4 bases at V and 2 bases at J, with 24 bases in the middle. The length of the CDR3 is 18 residues. CDR1 and CDR2 (germline): SGHTA, FQGNSA. In nucleotides, the CDR3 is TGTGCCAGCAGCTCCTTCTTCTACCAACCCAACCAAGCCTACGAGCAGTACTTC. Its protein is CASSSFFYQPNQAYEQYF. Combining the CDR3 with reference TRBV7-2 and TRBJ2-7 gives the whole variable domain GAGVSQSPSNKVTEKGKDVELRCDPISGHTALYWYRQSLGQGLEFLIYFQGNSAPDKSGLPSDRFSAERTGGSVSTLTIQRTQQEDSAVYLCASSSFFYQPNQAYEQYFGPGTRLTVT.

The chain has TRBV11-2 and TRBJ2-2, with a tentative D call TRBD2 (6 bases). V was cut by 4 bases and J by 6 bases, with 24 bases left in between. This CDR3 is 18 amino acids long. Germline CDR1 SGHAT, CDR2 FQNNGV. In nucleotides, the CDR3 is TGTGCCAGCAGCTCCCCTGGAGGGGAAAGACCTCTGGCCGGGGAGCTGTTTTTT. Translating gives CASSSPGGERPLAGELFF.

The rearrangement joins TRBV6-5 to TRBJ1-1; no definite D call. V was shortened by 2 bases and J by 4 bases, with 8 bases between the two germline ends. Germline assignment: CDR1 MNHEY and CDR2 SVGAGI. The CDR3 covers 13 residues. CDR3 nucleotide sequence: TGTGCCAGCAGTTACAGAGGAGGCACTGAAGCTTTCTTT. Its protein product is CASSYRGGTEAFF.